This TCR beta chain was captured by sequencing in a study of regulatory T cells in long-lasting Graves disease. For TCR beta, libraries came from iRepertoire HTBI primers and Arm-PCR of CDR3 regions. From the multiplex PCR reads, TCRdb called clonotypes with MiXCR, one entry per CDR3 protein. The profile shows about half a million distinct CDR3 sequences, about 20% of them singletons. This clonotype came up many times. The time point: persistent/refractory GD, antithyroid drugs over 5 years with positive TRAb. RNA isolated from PBMCs was used to make the TCR library. Material: peripheral blood mononuclear cells (PBMCs), obtained when the disease was refractory, from a patient treated with antithyroid drugs. This TCR came from a female donor with Graves disease.

This chain's CDR3 is CSASHREETQYF. CDR3 DNA: TGCAGTGCTAGCCACAGGGAAGAGACCCAGTACTTC. The chain carries TRBV20-1 and TRBJ2-5; possible D gene TRBD1, 6 bases. Germline-derived CDR1 and CDR2 are DFQATT and SNEGSKA (reference sequence). The CDR3 spans 12 residues. V was clipped by 3 bases and J by 3 bases, with 8 bases between them.